One and the same sample provided the 9 T cell receptor beta chains below, sequenced in a study of T cells in Graves' hyperthyroidism and ophthalmopathy. There were TCR beta CDR3 regions amplified from RNA transcripts. First-round RT-PCR with HTBI primers amplified the TCR CDR3 region. TCRdb redid the calling of the multiplex PCR reads with MiXCR, one entry per CDR3 protein. The sample contains hundreds of thousands of distinct CDR3 sequences, approximately 16% of which appear only once. The sample was blood. The receptors shown here come from a woman under 30 with Graves' ophthalmopathy.

Turning to this clonotype: This may arise from a read error, as a much more abundant clone is one base away. The chain carries TRBV12-3 or TRBV12-4 and TRBJ1-1; no reliable D call. The CDR3 has 12 residues. V was cut by 8 bases and J by 4 bases, with 11 bases left in between. CDR3 region: CASRRESTEAFF. In DNA, the CDR3 is TGTGCCAGCCGGCGGGAGAGCACTGAAGCTTTCTTT.

This clonotype was seen many times. This chain connects TRBV12-3 or TRBV12-4 to TRBJ1-4; tentative D call: TRBD1 (5 bases). This CDR3 spans 15 amino acids. Trimming removed 2 bases from V and 0 bases from J, with 7 bases in between. The CDR3 reads CASSLTDTTNEKLFF. The CDR3 bases are TGTGCCAGCAGTTTAACGGACACAACTAATGAAAAACTGTTTTTT.

The chain links TRBV20-1 to TRBJ2-5, with 9 bases identical to TRBD2. Germline CDR1 is DFQATT and CDR2 is SNEGSKA (reference sequence). The CDR3 loop spans 15 amino acids. With V trimmed by 3 bases and J by 7 bases, 12 bases remained unmatched. As DNA, the CDR3 is TGCAGTGCTAGCCCCTTTAGCGGGGGACCGGTGACCCAGTACTTC. It is translated as CSASPFSGGPVTQYF.

This clonotype appeared many times. This rearrangement joins TRBV20-1 to TRBJ2-3; 9 bases align to TRBD2. The CDR3 loop spans 15 amino acids. Germline CDR1 DFQATT, CDR2 SNEGSKA (reference sequence). CDR3 sequence: CGLRASGMETDTQYF. CDR3 nucleotides: TGCGGACTCCGGGCTAGCGGGATGGAAACAGATACGCAGTATTTT.

This clonotype came up many times. V gene TRBV28 combines with J gene TRBJ2-7, with a tentative D call TRBD2 (5 bases). V lost 6 bases to trimming and J lost 5 bases, with 14 bases between them. Looked up from germline, CDR1 is MDHEN and CDR2 is SYDVKM. This CDR3 contains 13 residues. CDR3 amino acids: CASRSGNWDEQYF. The CDR3 DNA sequence: TGTGCCAGCAGGTCCGGGAACTGGGACGAGCAGTACTTC. Full variable domain (remainder filled in from reference TRBV28 and TRBJ2-7): DVKVTQSSRYLVKRTGEKVFLECVQDMDHENMFWYRQDPGLGLRLIYFSYDVKMKEKGDIPEGYSVSREKKERFSLILESASTNQTSMYLCASRSGNWDEQYFGPGTRLTVT.

This clonotype has ten or more counts. The V and J genes are TRBV28 and TRBJ1-5; 7 positions agree with TRBD1. Unmatched junction bases numbered 11, after V lost 2 bases and J lost 10 bases. This CDR3 is 15 amino acids long. CDR1 and CDR2 from the germline V gene are MDHEN and SYDVKM. CDR3 coding DNA: TGTGCCAGCAGTTTAAGGGGGAGACAGGGCATACCCCAGCATTTT. Protein sequence: CASSLRGRQGIPQHF.

This clonotype was picked up many times. The rearrangement links TRBV20-1 to TRBJ1-4; a possible D gene is TRBD1 (5 bases). The germline CDR1 and CDR2 sequences are DFQATT and SNEGSKA (reference sequence). Trimming shortened V by 6 bases and J by 5 bases, and 13 bases separated the two germline ends. The CDR3 has 13 amino acids. CDR3 bases: TGCAGTGCCCGGGGGTGGGAGAATGAAAAACTGTTTTTT. It yields the protein CSARGWENEKLFF.

The rearrangement uses TRBV19 and TRBJ1-2; D unresolved. V dropped 4 bases and J dropped 8 bases, with 5 bases sitting between them. The CDR3 has 10 residues. The germline CDR1 and CDR2 sequences are LNHDA and SQIVND (reference sequence). CDR3 amino acids: CASSKRGYTF. The CDR3 region has the DNA TGTGCCAGTAGTAAACGGGGCTACACCTTC.

V is TRBV27 and J is TRBJ2-6; D is uncertain. CDR3 length: 13 amino acids. Trimming cost V 2 bases and J 4 bases, with 3 bases left between them. The V gene's germline CDR1 is MNHEY and CDR2 SMNVEV (reference sequence). CDR3 sequence: CASSLGGANVLTF. The DNA of the CDR3 is TGTGCCAGCAGTTTAGGAGGGGCCAACGTCCTGACTTTC.